A single sample gave rise to the 3 T cell receptor beta chains below, sequenced in a study of blood T cells in healthy people across ages. Then a second PCR, running roughly 7 to 11 cycles, was carried out with a sample-barcoded 5' primer and a J-beta primer mix. One entry per CDR3 protein results from TCRdb running MiXCR on the 5' RACE reads. There are some 1.5 million distinct CDR3 sequences in the sample; about 42% occur only once, and over 3.5% lies in the top ten. The sequencing sample was made of blood. All receptors come from a young woman in good health.

CDR3 coding DNA: TGTGCCAGCAGTGTTCAGGGACCGCGGCAGCCCCAGCATTTT. It encodes CASSVQGPRQPQHF. The chain couples TRBV2 to TRBJ1-5; D is possibly TRBD1 (5 bases). This CDR3 comprises 14 residues. The V gene lost 4 bases and the J gene lost 7 bases, with 14 bases spanning the gap. Germline CDR1 SNHLY, CDR2 FYNNEI.

The genes are TRBV6-5 and TRBJ2-2; no definite D call. V dropped 2 bases and J dropped 4 bases, with 8 bases sitting between them. The CDR3 is 14 amino acids. Germline-derived CDR1 and CDR2 are MNHEY and SVGAGI. The DNA for the CDR3 is TGTGCCAGCAGTTACGCCAGAGGCACCGGGGAGCTGTTTTTT. Translation gives CASSYARGTGELFF.

The V call is TRBV29-1, the J call TRBJ2-1; perhaps TRBD1 as D (6 bases). The CDR3 runs 14 residues. Trimming cost V 5 bases and J 0 bases, with 11 bases left between them. Germline lookup yields CDR1 SQVTM and CDR2 ANQGSEA. The CDR3 reads CSVSTGSSYNEQFF. The CDR3, as DNA: TGCAGCGTTTCGACAGGCAGCTCCTACAATGAGCAGTTCTTC.